These T cell receptor beta chains were read from a single sample in a study of blood T cell repertoires in COVID-19. Using immunoSEQ multiplex PCR, the repertoire was profiled, and TCRdb retains in-frame clones only, with some absent. Of about 160,000 clones detected, approximately 90% appear once; the ten largest clones hold about 2%. The sample consisted of peripheral blood. The receptors were sampled from a man younger than 35 with acute or convalescent COVID-19. CDR3s include the opening cysteine and the closing phenylalanine or tryptophan. Each record gives: clone size, D gene, J gene, V gene, CDR3 DNA, CDR3 protein. D genes are given only for firm matches. Expanded clones get a size class; other rows say once, few or many, or leave the size out.

abundance: few
d_gene: TRBD1
j_gene: TRBJ1-6
v_gene: TRBV6-5
CDR3nt: TGTGCCAGCAGCGAGGACAGGGTTTCCACCTCACCCCTCCACTTT
CDR3aa: CASSEDRVSTSPLHF

abundance: -
d_gene: -
j_gene: TRBJ1-2
v_gene: TRBV18
CDR3nt: TGTGCCAGCTCCCCCCGAGACTATGGCTACACCTTC
CDR3aa: CASSPRDYGYTF

abundance: -
d_gene: -
j_gene: TRBJ1-2
v_gene: TRBV9
CDR3nt: TGTGCCAGCAATAGGGGGATCTATGGCTACACCTTC
CDR3aa: CASNRGIYGYTF

abundance: -
d_gene: -
j_gene: TRBJ2-7
v_gene: TRBV19
CDR3nt: TGTGCCAGTAGGCCCCGACAGACCTACGAGCAGTACTTC
CDR3aa: CASRPRQTYEQYF

abundance: -
d_gene: -
j_gene: TRBJ2-1
v_gene: TRBV24-1
CDR3nt: TGTGCCACCAGTGAATCTCTCGCGTTCTCCTACAATGAGCAGTTCTTC
CDR3aa: CATSESLAFSYNEQFF

abundance: -
d_gene: -
j_gene: TRBJ1-1
v_gene: TRBV5-1
CDR3nt: TGCGCCAGCAGCTTGGCCGGGCAGGGGAAGACTGAAGCTTTCTTT
CDR3aa: CASSLAGQGKTEAFF

abundance: -
d_gene: TRBD1
j_gene: TRBJ2-2
v_gene: TRBV24-1
CDR3nt: TGTGCCACCAGTGATTCCACTCCCGGGACAGGGTTCGCGGGGGAGCTGTTTTTT
CDR3aa: CATSDSTPGTGFAGELFF

abundance: -
d_gene: -
j_gene: TRBJ2-7
v_gene: TRBV29-1
CDR3nt: TGCAGCGTTATAGCAGCCCCCTACGAGCAGTACTTC
CDR3aa: CSVIAAPYEQYF

abundance: -
d_gene: TRBD1
j_gene: TRBJ1-1
v_gene: TRBV2
CDR3nt: TGTGCCAGCAGGGTCGGGACAGGCTCAGGGTCGTCGGCTTTCTTT
CDR3aa: CASRVGTGSGSSAFF

abundance: -
d_gene: -
j_gene: TRBJ1-1
v_gene: TRBV9
CDR3nt: TGTGCCAGCAGCAACCGACAGGAGATCACTGAAGCTTTCTTT
CDR3aa: CASSNRQEITEAFF

abundance: -
d_gene: -
j_gene: TRBJ1-1
v_gene: TRBV7-9
CDR3nt: TGTGCCAGCAGCTTATACTCATCGAACACTGAAGCTTTCTTT
CDR3aa: CASSLYSSNTEAFF

abundance: -
d_gene: TRBD1
j_gene: TRBJ1-2
v_gene: TRBV10-3
CDR3nt: TGTGCCATCAGTAACCCTACAACCGGGACAGGGGTCTATGGCTACACCTTC
CDR3aa: CAISNPTTGTGVYGYTF

abundance: -
d_gene: -
j_gene: TRBJ1-5
v_gene: TRBV27
CDR3nt: TGTGCCAGCAGTCCAAGACAGAATCCGCTACTGAATCAGCCCCAGCATTTT
CDR3aa: CASSPRQNPLLNQPQHF

abundance: -
d_gene: -
j_gene: TRBJ1-4
v_gene: TRBV3-1/TRBV3-2
CDR3nt: TGTGCCAGCAGCCAAGAATGGACAGAGAGGAGGGAAAAACTGTTTTTT
CDR3aa: CASSQEWTERREKLFF

abundance: -
d_gene: TRBD1
j_gene: TRBJ1-2
v_gene: TRBV24-1
CDR3nt: TGTGCCACCAGTGACCGGGGACAGGGTTATGGCTACACCTTC
CDR3aa: CATSDRGQGYGYTF

abundance: once
d_gene: -
j_gene: TRBJ1-3
v_gene: TRBV18
CDR3nt: TGTGCCAGCTCACCACAACGGACAGAGCGCACCATATATTTT
CDR3aa: CASSPQRTERTIYF

abundance: -
d_gene: -
j_gene: TRBJ1-1
v_gene: TRBV19
CDR3nt: TGTGCCAGTAGAGCTTTCCCTGAAGCTTTCTTT
CDR3aa: CASRAFPEAFF

abundance: -
d_gene: -
j_gene: TRBJ2-5
v_gene: TRBV24-1
CDR3nt: TGTGCCACCGCCTCACCTAGCGAACAAGAGACCCAGTACTTC
CDR3aa: CATASPSEQETQYF

abundance: -
d_gene: TRBD1
j_gene: TRBJ1-2
v_gene: TRBV29-1
CDR3nt: TGCAGCGTTGATCAGGGACAGGGTGACTATGGCTACACCTTC
CDR3aa: CSVDQGQGDYGYTF

abundance: -
d_gene: -
j_gene: TRBJ2-7
v_gene: TRBV7-8
CDR3nt: TGTGCCAGCAGCTTAGATACCAGGGTCGAGCAGTACTTC
CDR3aa: CASSLDTRVEQYF

abundance: -
d_gene: TRBD1
j_gene: TRBJ1-4
v_gene: TRBV2
CDR3nt: TGTGCCAGAGAAGTTGGGACAGGGCAAAATGAAAAACTGTTTTTT
CDR3aa: CAREVGTGQNEKLFF

abundance: once
d_gene: -
j_gene: TRBJ1-2
v_gene: TRBV7-9
CDR3nt: TGTGCCAGCAGCTTAGATTCAGGGCAGGGATTCTATGGCTACACCTTC
CDR3aa: CASSLDSGQGFYGYTF